A single sample is the source of the 32 T cell receptor beta chains below, sequenced in a study of T cell changes during pregnancy in multiple sclerosis. Produced via immunoSEQ multiplex PCR; TCRdb's table is partial and in-frame only. The table has roughly 61,000 clones, 90% to 95% seen once. The sequencing used CD8+ T cells from peripheral blood mononuclear cells, collected after pregnancy. These receptors originate from a female donor with multiple sclerosis, enrolled in a pregnancy study.

The chain recombines TRBV19 with TRBJ1-1; a weak D match, TRBD1 (5 bases). In germline, CDR1 is LNHDA, CDR2 SQIVND (reference sequence). This CDR3 spans 15 amino acids. V lost 7 bases and J 1 base, leaving 16 bases between the germline ends. CDR3 sequence reads: CASKIYPQANTEAFF. The DNA for the CDR3 is TGTGCCAGTAAGATCTATCCACAGGCGAACACTGAAGCTTTCTTT. Full variable domain (outside the CDR3, taken from reference TRBV19 and TRBJ1-1): DGGITQSPKYLFRKEGQNVTLSCEQNLNHDAMYWYRQDPGQGLRLIYYSQIVNDFQKGDIAEGYSVSREKKESFPLTVTSAQKNPTAFYLCASKIYPQANTEAFFGQGTRLTVV.

This chain links TRBV6-4 with TRBJ2-1; perhaps TRBD2 as D (6 bases). Germline lookup yields CDR1 MRHNA and CDR2 SNTAGT. CDR3 length equals 15 residues. V was trimmed by 2 bases and J by 5 bases, leaving 13 bases between them. The CDR3 loop is CASSDGSGNNNEQFF. CDR3 sequence (DNA): TGTGCCAGCAGTGACGGTAGCGGCAATAACAATGAGCAGTTCTTC.

This chain uses TRBV5-8 with TRBJ2-7; no firm D call. V was shortened by 2 bases and J by 6 bases, with 18 bases between the two germline ends. This CDR3 has 15 residues. Germline V lookup: CDR1 SGHTS, CDR2 YDEGEE. The CDR3 nucleotides read TGTGCCAGCAGCTTAGGAGTTTCTAGTACGACCGAGCAGTACTTC. This sequence encodes CASSLGVSSTTEQYF.

The chain has TRBV9 and TRBJ2-5; a possible D gene is TRBD1 (5 bases). The V gene lost 0 bases and the J gene lost 1 base, with 10 bases spanning the gap. The CDR3 consists of 15 residues. The V gene's germline CDR1 is SGDLS and CDR2 YYNGEE. The CDR3 DNA reads TGTGCCAGCAGCGTAGATCGACAGACCCAAGAGACCCAGTACTTC. Amino acid sequence: CASSVDRQTQETQYF. Filled out from reference TRBV9 and TRBJ2-5, the complete variable domain reads DSGVTQTPKHLITATGQRVTLRCSPRSGDLSVYWYQQSLDQGLQFLIQYYNGEERAKGNILERFSAQQFPDLHSELNLSSLELGDSALYFCASSVDRQTQETQYFGPGTRLLVL.

The chain has TRBV6-6 and TRBJ2-1; 13 nucleotides line up with TRBD2. Germline V gene sequence: CDR1 MNHNY, CDR2 SVGAGI (reference sequence). V shed 6 bases, J shed 8 bases, and the junction held 7 bases outside the gene matches. The CDR3 sequence is 15 residues long. CDR3 residues: CASRRTSGSRHEQFF. CDR3 bases: TGTGCCAGCAGGCGGACTAGCGGGAGTAGGCATGAGCAGTTCTTC.

V usage is TRBV27 and J usage is TRBJ2-7; 9 nucleotides line up with TRBD1. Trimming removed 5 bases from V and 4 bases from J; junction bases left unmatched: 9. The V gene's germline CDR1 is MNHEY and CDR2 SMNVEV (reference sequence). The CDR3 has 15 residues. CDR3 sequence reads: CASSPGTGSVYEQYF. Here the CDR3 DNA reads TGTGCCAGCAGTCCCGGGACAGGGTCTGTTTACGAGCAGTACTTC.

The chain links TRBV14 to TRBJ2-3; 11 bases agree with TRBD2. This CDR3 comprises 15 residues. The J segment lost 4 bases and the V segment lost 4 bases, leaving 4 bases of the junction unmatched. CDR1 is SGHDN and CDR2 is FVKESK in the germline V gene. In nucleotides, the CDR3 is TGTGCCAGCAGCCTTACTAGCGGGAGTGCAGATACGCAGTATTTT. Protein product: CASSLTSGSADTQYF.

This sequence joins TRBV4-1 and TRBJ2-1; no clear D gene. The germline gives CDR1 MGHRA, CDR2 YSYEKL. V was cut by 1 base and J by 5 bases, with 6 bases left in between. This CDR3 comprises 13 residues. The CDR3 DNA sequence: TGCGCCAGCAGCCAAGGTCGGGACAATGAGCAGTTCTTC. This codes for CASSQGRDNEQFF.

This chain connects TRBV27 to TRBJ2-1; D not certain. The CDR3 covers 16 residues. Germline CDR1 MNHEY, CDR2 SMNVEV (reference sequence). V lost 2 bases and J 3 bases, leaving 14 bases between the germline ends. For the CDR3, the DNA is TGTGCCAGCAGTTTACTTAGGCAAACAGACTACAATGAGCAGTTCTTC. Translation: CASSLLRQTDYNEQFF.

The chain carries TRBV11-1 and TRBJ1-1; a weak D match, TRBD1 (6 bases). Germline V gives CDR1 SGHAT, CDR2 FQDESV (reference sequence). CDR3 size: 15 residues. Deletions cut 5 bases from V and 3 bases from J, with 16 bases between. The CDR3 region is CASSGSREGDTEAFF. The CDR3 DNA sequence: TGTGCCAGCAGCGGCTCGCGGGAGGGGGACACTGAAGCTTTCTTT.

J is TRBJ2-1 and V is TRBV7-9; D uncertain. CDR1 and CDR2 from the germline V gene are SEHNR and FQNEAQ (reference sequence). Between the trimmed V and J ends, which lost 4 bases and 0 bases, there was a span of 10 bases. The CDR3 consists of 15 residues. The DNA for the CDR3 is TGTGCCAGCAGCTCAGACTGGAGCTCCTACAATGAGCAGTTCTTC. It codes for CASSSDWSSYNEQFF.

The V and J genes are TRBV6-1 and TRBJ2-7, with a possible D match to TRBD1 (6 bases). Trimming cost V 10 bases and J 3 bases, with 13 bases left between them. CDR3 length equals 12 residues. CDR1 is MNHNS, CDR2 SASEGT, per germline. CDR3 in amino acids: CATYATGYEQYF. The CDR3 region has the DNA TGTGCCACCTACGCGACAGGCTACGAGCAGTACTTC.

The count of this clone is one. The rearrangement links TRBV7-8 to TRBJ2-5; 7 bases match TRBD2. Germline V gene data show CDR1 as SGHVS and CDR2 as FQNEAQ. The CDR3 spans 14 residues. V gave up 3 bases and J gave up 3 bases; unmatched junction bases: 4. CDR3 nucleotides: TGTGCCAGCAGCTTCCGGGACTATAAAGAGACCCAGTACTTC. Translated: CASSFRDYKETQYF. Full variable domain (remainder filled in from reference TRBV7-8 and TRBJ2-5): GAGVSQSPRYKVAKRGQDVALRCDPISGHVSLFWYQQALGQGPEFLTYFQNEAQLDKSGLPSDRFFAERPEGSVSTLKIQRTQQEDSAVYLCASSFRDYKETQYFGPGTRLLVL.

V and J are TRBV19 and TRBJ2-1; D may be TRBD2 (10 bases). Germline CDR1 is LNHDA and CDR2 is SQIVND (reference sequence). This CDR3 region has 19 residues. V lost 5 bases and J lost 4, with 27 bases in between. Written as DNA, the CDR3 is TGTGCCAGTAGTCCTACAGGGGGCCTTAGCGGGAGGCGGTACAATGAGCAGTTCTTC. The encoded protein is CASSPTGGLSGRRYNEQFF.

This clone showed up just a few times. An end of the junction differs from the germline gene, which may be a read error. The chain links TRBV5-6 to TRBJ2-7; possibly TRBD1 for D (6 bases). CDR3 size: 12 residues. Germline loops: CDR1 SGHDT, CDR2 YYEEEE. The CDR3 bases are TGTGCCAGCAGCCAGGGGATGGGGGTGTTAAACTTC. Protein: CASSQGMGVLNF.

The gene calls are TRBV5-6 and TRBJ2-5; 9 bases line up with TRBD2. The CDR3 loop spans 15 amino acids. Trimming at V came to 4 bases and at J to 5 bases, leaving 9 bases not matched to a gene. The germline V gene has CDR1 SGHDT and CDR2 YYEEEE. The CDR3 bases are TGTGCCAGCAGCCTCTCCCGGACTAGCGATGAGACCCAGTACTTC. Translation gives CASSLSRTSDETQYF.

This chain links TRBV28 with TRBJ1-1; 8 bases match TRBD1. J gave up 5 bases and V 5 bases, and 16 bases lay outside the gene matches. The V gene's germline CDR1 is MDHEN and CDR2 SYDVKM. The CDR3 is made up of 17 amino acids. This CDR3 reads CASSPDLNRGWRTEAFF. The CDR3 DNA is TGTGCCAGCAGTCCCGACCTCAACAGGGGGTGGAGAACTGAAGCTTTCTTT.

This chain connects TRBV15 to TRBJ2-7; 10 positions match TRBD2. Germline CDR1 and CDR2: LNHNV and YYDKDF (reference sequence). This CDR3 has 16 residues. After removal of 0 bases from V and 3 bases from J, the junction contained 5 bases not matched to a gene. The CDR3 coding sequence is TGTGCCACCAGCAGAGATGCCGGGACTAGCGTCTACGAGCAGTACTTC. Translation gives CATSRDAGTSVYEQYF.

The chain links TRBV2 to TRBJ2-1, with 10 positions matching TRBD2. Per germline, CDR1 SNHLY and CDR2 FYNNEI. The CDR3 is made up of 16 amino acids. J was trimmed by 5 bases and V by 2 bases; bases with no gene match: 6. For the CDR3, the DNA is TGTGCCAGCAGTGAATTATGGAGCGGGAGGGACAATGAGCAGTTCTTC. As protein: CASSELWSGRDNEQFF.

The rearrangement uses TRBV5-1 and TRBJ2-3, with no clear D. This CDR3 comprises 13 residues. Germline V gene lookup returns CDR1 SGHRS and CDR2 YFSETQ. The germline V and J ends were trimmed by 4 bases and 2 bases, with 8 bases remaining between them. CDR3 DNA sequence: TGCGCCAGCAGCCTCCCCTCCACAGATACGCAGTATTTT. Protein product: CASSLPSTDTQYF.

The chain joins TRBV2 to TRBJ2-3; tentatively, D is TRBD2 (6 bases). The CDR3 spans 14 residues. Germline lookup yields CDR1 SNHLY and CDR2 FYNNEI. V lost 7 bases and J lost 2, with 13 bases in between. This CDR3 reads CASNRLGYTDTQYF. CDR3 nucleotides: TGTGCCAGCAATCGACTAGGGTACACAGATACGCAGTATTTT.

This chain uses TRBV6-1 with TRBJ1-5, with D unclear. The germline gives CDR1 MNHNS, CDR2 SASEGT. The CDR3 is made up of 12 amino acids. Between the trimmed V and J ends, which lost 6 bases and 4 bases, there was a span of 7 bases. DNA of the CDR3: TGTGCCAGCAGGCCTATGAATCAGCCCCAGCATTTT. Translating gives CASRPMNQPQHF.

The V and J genes are TRBV5-1 and TRBJ2-7; 12 nucleotides align to TRBD1. The length of the CDR3 is 15 residues. CDR1 SGHRS and CDR2 YFSETQ come from the germline V gene. V lost 4 bases, J lost 5 bases, and 7 bases stayed unmatched. CDR3 in amino acids: CASSRAGTGGHEQYF. CDR3 nucleotide sequence: TGCGCCAGCAGCCGGGCCGGGACAGGGGGCCACGAGCAGTACTTC.

The rearrangement links TRBV27 to TRBJ2-7; perhaps TRBD1 as D (6 bases). In germline, CDR1 is MNHEY, CDR2 SMNVEV (reference sequence). The germline V and J ends were trimmed by 4 bases and 2 bases, with 9 bases remaining between them. The CDR3 loop spans 13 amino acids. The DNA of the CDR3 is TGTGCCAGCAGTTACAGGGTAACCTACGAGCAGTACTTC. Residues: CASSYRVTYEQYF.

This chain uses TRBV5-1 with TRBJ1-1; no firm D call. CDR3 size: 18 residues. Trimming left V 4 bases short and J 5 bases short, with 27 bases between. Germline V CDR1 and CDR2: SGHRS, YFSETQ. Here the CDR3 DNA reads TGCGCCAGCAGCCCTCCGTCAGTGCCGAGGCGTACGGAGACTGAAGCTTTCTTT. This encodes CASSPPSVPRRTETEAFF.

The chain has TRBV7-2 and TRBJ2-2, with TRBD2 identical over 7 bases. Germline V gene data show CDR1 as SGHTA and CDR2 as FQGNSA. The ends lost 2 bases at V and 7 bases at J; junction bases unmatched: 13. The CDR3 covers 17 residues. CDR3 sequence (DNA): TGTGCCAGCAGCTTAAAGTGGGAGGGCCTGGGTATCGGGGAGCTGTTTTTT. Translation: CASSLKWEGLGIGELFF.

The J gene is TRBJ2-7, the V gene TRBV4-2; TRBD1 agrees at 8 bases. The CDR3 covers 15 residues. In germline, CDR1 is LGHNA, CDR2 YNFKEQ. V dropped 6 bases and J dropped 3; count of bases not matched to a gene: 10. This CDR3 is CASRFGTGTFYEQYF. The CDR3 DNA follows: TGTGCCAGCAGATTCGGGACAGGTACCTTCTACGAGCAGTACTTC.

The chain uses TRBV5-1 and TRBJ1-4, with 8 bases identical to TRBD1. The CDR3 consists of 17 residues. The germline V gene encodes CDR1 SGHRS and CDR2 YFSETQ. Trimming took 2 bases from V and 10 from J; bases not matched to a gene: 16. The CDR3 DNA follows: TGCGCCAGCAGCTTCTGGGGGGACAGGTCCGATGGGGGAAAACTGTTTTTT. It codes for CASSFWGDRSDGGKLFF.

This sequence joins TRBV29-1 and TRBJ2-5; 7 positions match TRBD2. Germline assignment: CDR1 SQVTM and CDR2 ANQGSEA. CDR3 length: 13 residues. The J segment lost 4 bases and the V segment lost 1 base, leaving 3 bases of the junction unmatched. The CDR3: CSVEGLAVETQYF. The CDR3 DNA follows: TGCAGCGTTGAAGGGCTAGCGGTAGAGACCCAGTACTTC. The entire variable domain, with the rest obtained from reference TRBV29-1 and TRBJ2-5, is as follows: SAVISQKPSRDICQRGTSLTIQCQVDSQVTMMFWYRQQPGQSLTLIATANQGSEATYESGFVIDKFPISRPNLTFSTLTVSNMSPEDSSIYLCSVEGLAVETQYFGPGTRLLVL.

The V call is TRBV29-1, the J call TRBJ2-7; TRBD1 aligns across 12 bases. This CDR3 comprises 13 residues. Losses at the gene ends were 5 bases for V and 6 bases for J; bases not matched to a gene: 5. Germline CDR1 reads SQVTM; CDR2 reads ANQGSEA. CDR3 amino acids: CSVLRDRGLEQYF. In DNA form, the CDR3 reads TGCAGCGTTCTTCGGGACAGGGGGCTCGAGCAGTACTTC.

The chain has TRBV21-1 and TRBJ2-1; the table's D gene call, TRBD2, was not cross checked with the DNA. TRBV21-1 constitutes a pseudogene. This CDR3 is 17 amino acids long. This CDR3 is CASSNGIVADPYNEQFF. DNA for the CDR3: TGTGCCAGCAGCAATGGGATAGTAGCGGATCCCTACAATGAGCAGTTCTTC.

The rearrangement links TRBV4-2 to TRBJ1-2, with 9 nucleotides matching TRBD1. V shed 0 bases and J 3 bases; nucleotides not matched to a gene: 2. Germline-derived CDR1 and CDR2 are LGHNA and YNFKEQ. This CDR3 is 15 amino acids long. CDR3: CASSQERDRDYGYTF. CDR3 DNA: TGTGCCAGCAGCCAAGAAAGGGACAGGGACTATGGCTACACCTTC.